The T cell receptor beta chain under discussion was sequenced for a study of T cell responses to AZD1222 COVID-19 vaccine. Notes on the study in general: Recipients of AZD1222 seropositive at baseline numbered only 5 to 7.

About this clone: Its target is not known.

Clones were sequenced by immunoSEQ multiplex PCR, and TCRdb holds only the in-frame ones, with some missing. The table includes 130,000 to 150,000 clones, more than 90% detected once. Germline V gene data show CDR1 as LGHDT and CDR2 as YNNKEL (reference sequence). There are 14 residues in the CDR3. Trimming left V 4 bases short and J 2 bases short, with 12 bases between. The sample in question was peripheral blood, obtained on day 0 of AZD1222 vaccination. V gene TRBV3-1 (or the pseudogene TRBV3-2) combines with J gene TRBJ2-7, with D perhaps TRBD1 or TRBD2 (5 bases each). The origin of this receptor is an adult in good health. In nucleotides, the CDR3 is TGTGCCAGCAGCCGCCGGGACGGGACCTACGAGCAGTACTTC. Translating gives CASSRRDGTYEQYF.